Shown below are 10 T cell receptor beta chains from a single sample sequenced in a study of shared clonotypes between healthy human individuals. Generated by immunoSEQ multiplex PCR, the TCRdb table keeps only in-frame clones and is missing some. The sample includes approximately 1,500,000 clones, roughly 95% seen only once; the top ten take more than 0.9%. The specimen was naive CD4+ T cells sorted from blood. Subset given: CD45RA+ positively selected. Receptors originate from a man aged 30 to 45 in good health.

The chain joins TRBV6-1 to TRBJ2-3, with 11 positions matching TRBD2. J lost 1 base, V lost 6 bases, and 3 bases had no gene match. Germline values: CDR1 MNHNS, CDR2 SASEGT. This CDR3 has 15 amino acids. The CDR3: CASRVLAGGTDTQYF. The DNA of the CDR3 is TGTGCCAGCAGGGTACTAGCGGGAGGCACAGATACGCAGTATTTT.

The V and J genes are TRBV7-2 and TRBJ2-7; D remains unclear. The V gene's germline CDR1 is SGHTA and CDR2 FQGNSA. The CDR3 runs 15 residues. The V end was cut by 1 base, the J end by 1 base, with 11 bases between. Written as DNA, the CDR3 is TGTGCCAGCAGCTTAGAATATGATCGGTCCTACGAGCAGTACTTC. Its translation is CASSLEYDRSYEQYF.

This clone came up a few times. V gene TRBV30 combines with J gene TRBJ2-1, with no clear D. CDR1 is GTSNPN and CDR2 is SVGIG in the germline V gene (reference sequence). This CDR3 comprises 13 residues. V lost 4 bases and J 8 bases, leaving 15 bases between the germline ends. CDR3 nucleotides: TGTGCCTGGAACCCGGTGGGTGGCGATGAGCAGTTCTTC. Its protein is CAWNPVGGDEQFF.

The rearrangement joins TRBV7-8 to TRBJ2-1; D call uncertain. Per germline, CDR1 SGHVS and CDR2 FQNEAQ. CDR3 length: 13 residues. The V end was cut by 1 base, the J end by 8 bases, with 9 bases between. The CDR3 DNA reads as TGTGCCAGCAGCTTAGTGGTGGGCGATGAGCAGTTCTTC. It encodes CASSLVVGDEQFF. Full variable domain (missing parts from reference TRBV7-8 and TRBJ2-1): GAGVSQSPRYKVAKRGQDVALRCDPISGHVSLFWYQQALGQGPEFLTYFQNEAQLDKSGLPSDRFFAERPEGSVSTLKIQRTQQEDSAVYLCASSLVVGDEQFFGPGTRLTVL.

The chain combines TRBV19 with TRBJ1-4; D might be TRBD1 (6 bases). Trimming stripped 4 bases from V and 6 bases from J, with 18 bases between. Germline CDR1 and CDR2: LNHDA and SQIVND (reference sequence). The CDR3 contains 16 residues. The CDR3 region has the DNA TGTGCCAGTAGTAGAAAACAGGGAATGCAGGATGAAAAACTGTTTTTT. This encodes CASSRKQGMQDEKLFF.

This clone was seen only once. The chain links TRBV9 to TRBJ1-2; 9 bases agree with TRBD1. The CDR3 has 16 amino acids. The ends lost 2 bases at V and 8 bases at J; junction bases unmatched: 13. Germline CDR1 reads SGDLS; CDR2 reads YYNGEE. The CDR3 DNA follows: TGTGCCAGCAGCGTCTACCCGAGGACAGGGGAAGGAGGCTACACCTTC. Amino acids: CASSVYPRTGEGGYTF.

The V and J genes are TRBV9 and TRBJ2-1; perhaps TRBD2 as D (5 bases). V was trimmed by 0 bases and J by 8 bases, leaving 21 bases between them. Germline V CDR1 and CDR2: SGDLS, YYNGEE. There are 17 residues in the CDR3. CDR3 DNA: TGTGCCAGCAGCGTAGTAATAACGACGGTGGGAGCGGATGAGCAGTTCTTC. It codes for CASSVVITTVGADEQFF.

The V call is TRBV4-1, the J call TRBJ2-7, with D tentatively TRBD1 or TRBD2 (5 bases each). The CDR3 is 13 amino acids. V was shortened by 1 base and J by 6 bases, with 10 bases between the two germline ends. In germline, CDR1 is MGHRA, CDR2 YSYEKL. DNA for the CDR3: TGCGCCAGCAGCCAAGCGTTGGGGGTCGAGCAGTACTTC. It is translated as CASSQALGVEQYF.

V is TRBV7-6 and J is TRBJ1-2; 8 nucleotides line up with TRBD1. This CDR3 has 14 residues. V lost 5 bases to trimming and J lost 9 bases; unmatched junction nucleotides: 11. Germline CDR1 reads SGHVS; CDR2 reads FNYEAQ. The CDR3 sequence is CASSPGQGEGRYTF. In DNA form, the CDR3 reads TGTGCCAGCAGCCCAGGACAGGGCGAAGGTCGCTACACCTTC. Full variable domain (remainder filled in from reference TRBV7-6 and TRBJ1-2): GAGVSQSPRYKVTKRGQDVALRCDPISGHVSLYWYRQALGQGPEFLTYFNYEAQQDKSGLPNDRFSAERPEGSISTLTIQRTEQRDSAMYRCASSPGQGEGRYTFGSGTRLTVV.

This clone was found once. The rearrangement joins TRBV2 to TRBJ2-5; no reliable D call. Germline CDR1 reads SNHLY; CDR2 reads FYNNEI. This CDR3 is 13 amino acids long. V shed 4 bases and J shed 1 base, with 7 bases lying between them. CDR3 region: CASSVSTQETQYF. CDR3 DNA: TGTGCCAGCAGTGTATCCACCCAAGAGACCCAGTACTTC.